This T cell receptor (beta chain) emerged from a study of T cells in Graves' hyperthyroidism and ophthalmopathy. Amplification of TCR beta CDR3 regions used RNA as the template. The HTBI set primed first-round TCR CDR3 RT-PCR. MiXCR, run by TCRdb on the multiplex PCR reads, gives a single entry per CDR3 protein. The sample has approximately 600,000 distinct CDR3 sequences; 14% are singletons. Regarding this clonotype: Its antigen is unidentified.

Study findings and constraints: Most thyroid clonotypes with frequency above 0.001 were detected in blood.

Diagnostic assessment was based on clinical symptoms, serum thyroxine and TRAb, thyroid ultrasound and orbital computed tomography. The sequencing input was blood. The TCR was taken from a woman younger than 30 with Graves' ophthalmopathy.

The CDR3 protein is CAIEGQLGDTQYF. As DNA, the CDR3 is TGTGCCATCGAAGGACAGCTTGGGGATACGCAGTATTTT. The V call is TRBV10-3, the J call TRBJ2-3; a weak D match, TRBD1 (6 bases). Germline V lookup: CDR1 ENHRY, CDR2 SYGVKD. The CDR3 contains 13 residues. V was trimmed by 8 bases and J by 6 bases, leaving 15 bases between them.